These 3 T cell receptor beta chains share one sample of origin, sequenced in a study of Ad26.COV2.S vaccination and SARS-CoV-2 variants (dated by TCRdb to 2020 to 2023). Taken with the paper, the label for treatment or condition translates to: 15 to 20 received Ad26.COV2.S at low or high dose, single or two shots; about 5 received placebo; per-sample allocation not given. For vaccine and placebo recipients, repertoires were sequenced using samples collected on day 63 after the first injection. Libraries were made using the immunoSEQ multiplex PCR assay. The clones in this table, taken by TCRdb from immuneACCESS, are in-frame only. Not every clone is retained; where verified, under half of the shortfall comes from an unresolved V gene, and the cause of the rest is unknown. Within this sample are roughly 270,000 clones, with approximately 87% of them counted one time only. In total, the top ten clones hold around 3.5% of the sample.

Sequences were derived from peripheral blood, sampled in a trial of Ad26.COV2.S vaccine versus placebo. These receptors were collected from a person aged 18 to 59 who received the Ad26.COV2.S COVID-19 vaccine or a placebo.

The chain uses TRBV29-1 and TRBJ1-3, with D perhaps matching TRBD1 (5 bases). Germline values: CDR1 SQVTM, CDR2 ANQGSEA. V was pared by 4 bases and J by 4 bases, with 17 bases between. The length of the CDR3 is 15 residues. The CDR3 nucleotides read TGCAGCGTTGGGGGGACCCCCCACTCGGGAAACACCATATATTTT. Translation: CSVGGTPHSGNTIYF.

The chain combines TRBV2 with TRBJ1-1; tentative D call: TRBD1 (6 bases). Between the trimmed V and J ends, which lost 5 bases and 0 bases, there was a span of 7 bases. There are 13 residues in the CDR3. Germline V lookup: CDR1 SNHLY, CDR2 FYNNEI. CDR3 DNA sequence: TGTGCCAGCAGTTGGGGGCTGAACACTGAAGCTTTCTTT. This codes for CASSWGLNTEAFF.

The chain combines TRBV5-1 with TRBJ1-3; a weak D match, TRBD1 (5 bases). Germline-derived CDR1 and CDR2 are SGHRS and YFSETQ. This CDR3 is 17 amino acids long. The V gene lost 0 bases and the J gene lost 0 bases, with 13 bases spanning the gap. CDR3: CASSLAPGLSSGNTIYF. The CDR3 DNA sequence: TGCGCCAGCAGCTTGGCTCCAGGGTTATCCTCTGGAAACACCATATATTTT.